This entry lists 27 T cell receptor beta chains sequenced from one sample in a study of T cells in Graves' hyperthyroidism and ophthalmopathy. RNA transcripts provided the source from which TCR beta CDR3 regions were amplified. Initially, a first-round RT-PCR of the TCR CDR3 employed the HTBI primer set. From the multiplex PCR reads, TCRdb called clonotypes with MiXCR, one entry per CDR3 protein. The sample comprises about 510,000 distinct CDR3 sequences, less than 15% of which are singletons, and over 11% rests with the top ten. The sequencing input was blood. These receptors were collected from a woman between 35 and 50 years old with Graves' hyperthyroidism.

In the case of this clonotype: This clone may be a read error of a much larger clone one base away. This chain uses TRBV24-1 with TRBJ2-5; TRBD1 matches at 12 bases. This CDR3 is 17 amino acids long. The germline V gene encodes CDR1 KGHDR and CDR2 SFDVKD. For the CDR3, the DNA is TGTGCCGCCAGCGGGGACAGGGGGCGTGTAATCCAAGAGACCCAGTACTTC. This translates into CAASGDRGRVIQETQYF.

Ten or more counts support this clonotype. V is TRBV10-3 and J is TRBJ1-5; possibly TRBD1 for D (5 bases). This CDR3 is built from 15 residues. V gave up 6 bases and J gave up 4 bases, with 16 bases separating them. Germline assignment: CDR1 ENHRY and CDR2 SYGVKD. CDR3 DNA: TGTGCCATCAGGGGGGAGGGAGGGGTAAATCAGCCCCAGCATTTT. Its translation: CAIRGEGGVNQPQHF.

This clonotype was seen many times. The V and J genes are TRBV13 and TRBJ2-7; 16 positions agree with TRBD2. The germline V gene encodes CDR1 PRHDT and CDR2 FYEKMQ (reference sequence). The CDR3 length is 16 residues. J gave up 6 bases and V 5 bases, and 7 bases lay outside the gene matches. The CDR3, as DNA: TGTGCCAGCAGCCCGGGACTAGCGGGAGGGCTGGGCGAGCAGTACTTC. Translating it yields CASSPGLAGGLGEQYF. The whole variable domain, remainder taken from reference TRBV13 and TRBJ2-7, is AAGVIQSPRHLIKEKRETATLKCYPIPRHDTVYWYQQGPGQDPQFLISFYEKMQSDKGSIPDRFSAQQFSDYHSELNMSSLELGDSALYFCASSPGLAGGLGEQYFGPGTRLTVT.

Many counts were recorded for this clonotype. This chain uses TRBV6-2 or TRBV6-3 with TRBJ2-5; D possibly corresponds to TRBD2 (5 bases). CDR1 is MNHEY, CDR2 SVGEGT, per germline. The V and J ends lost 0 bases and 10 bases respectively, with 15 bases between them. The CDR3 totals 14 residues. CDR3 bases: TGTGCCAGCAGTTACTCGAGGCTGGACCGGGGCCAGTACTTC. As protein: CASSYSRLDRGQYF.

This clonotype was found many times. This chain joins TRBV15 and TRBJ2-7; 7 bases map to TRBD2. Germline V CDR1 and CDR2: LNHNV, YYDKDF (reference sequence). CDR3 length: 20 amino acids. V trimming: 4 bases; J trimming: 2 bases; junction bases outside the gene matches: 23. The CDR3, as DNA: TGTGCCACCAGCACCACAACCGACGCGGTGGGATCTAGCGGAACCTACGAGCAGTACTTC. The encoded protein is CATSTTTDAVGSSGTYEQYF.

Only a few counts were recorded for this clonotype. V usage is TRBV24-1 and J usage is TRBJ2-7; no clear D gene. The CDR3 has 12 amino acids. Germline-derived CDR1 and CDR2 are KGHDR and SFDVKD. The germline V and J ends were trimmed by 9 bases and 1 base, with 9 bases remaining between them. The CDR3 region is CATGQPSYEQYF. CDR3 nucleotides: TGTGCCACCGGTCAGCCTTCCTACGAGCAGTACTTC.

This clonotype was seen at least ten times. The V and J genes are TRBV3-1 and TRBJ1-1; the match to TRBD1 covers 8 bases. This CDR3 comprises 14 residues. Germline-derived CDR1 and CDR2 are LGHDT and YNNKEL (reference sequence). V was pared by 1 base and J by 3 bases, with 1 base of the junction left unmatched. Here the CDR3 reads CASSQAGGYTEAFF. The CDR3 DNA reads TGTGCCAGCAGCCAAGCAGGGGGCTACACTGAAGCTTTCTTT.

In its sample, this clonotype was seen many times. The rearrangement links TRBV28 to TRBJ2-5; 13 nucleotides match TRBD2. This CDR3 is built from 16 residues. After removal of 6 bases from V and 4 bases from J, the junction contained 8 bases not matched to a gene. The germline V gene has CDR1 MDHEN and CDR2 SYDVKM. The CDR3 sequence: CASRFGLAGVGETQYF. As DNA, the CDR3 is TGTGCCAGCAGATTCGGACTAGCGGGAGTCGGAGAGACCCAGTACTTC.

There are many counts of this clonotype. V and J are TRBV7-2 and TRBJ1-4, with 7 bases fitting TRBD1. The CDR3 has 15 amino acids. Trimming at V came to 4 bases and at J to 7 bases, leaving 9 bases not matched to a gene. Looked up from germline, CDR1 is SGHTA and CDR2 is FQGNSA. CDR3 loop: CASSSDRRGGEKLFF. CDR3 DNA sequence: TGTGCCAGCAGCTCGGACAGGCGGGGGGGTGAAAAACTGTTTTTT.

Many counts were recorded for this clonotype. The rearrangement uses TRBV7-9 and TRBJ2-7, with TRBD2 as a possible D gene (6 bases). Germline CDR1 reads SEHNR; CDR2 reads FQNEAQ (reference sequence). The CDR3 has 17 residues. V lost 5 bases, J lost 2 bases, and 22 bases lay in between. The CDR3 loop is CASSPRIGAGRPYEQYF. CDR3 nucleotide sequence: TGTGCCAGCAGCCCAAGAATCGGTGCGGGACGACCCTACGAGCAGTACTTC.

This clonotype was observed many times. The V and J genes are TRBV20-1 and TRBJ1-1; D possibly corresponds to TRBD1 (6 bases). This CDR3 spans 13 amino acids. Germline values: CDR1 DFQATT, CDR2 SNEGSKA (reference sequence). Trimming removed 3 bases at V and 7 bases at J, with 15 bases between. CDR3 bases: TGCAGTGCTAGGGAACAGGGAGGGGGTGAAGCTTTCTTT. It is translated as CSAREQGGGEAFF.

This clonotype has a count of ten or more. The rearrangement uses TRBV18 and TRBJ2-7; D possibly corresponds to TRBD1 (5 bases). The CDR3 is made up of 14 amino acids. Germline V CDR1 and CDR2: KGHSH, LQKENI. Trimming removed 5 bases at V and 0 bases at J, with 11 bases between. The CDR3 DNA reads TGTGCCAGCTCAGGGGCGTTAAGCTCCTACGAGCAGTACTTC. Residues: CASSGALSSYEQYF.

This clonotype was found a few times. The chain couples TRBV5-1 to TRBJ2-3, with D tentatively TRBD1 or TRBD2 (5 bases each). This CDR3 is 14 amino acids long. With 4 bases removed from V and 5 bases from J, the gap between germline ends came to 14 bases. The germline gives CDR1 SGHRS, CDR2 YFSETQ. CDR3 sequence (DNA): TGCGCCAGCAGCCCCGGGGCCACCCGAGATACGCAGTATTTT. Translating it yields CASSPGATRDTQYF.

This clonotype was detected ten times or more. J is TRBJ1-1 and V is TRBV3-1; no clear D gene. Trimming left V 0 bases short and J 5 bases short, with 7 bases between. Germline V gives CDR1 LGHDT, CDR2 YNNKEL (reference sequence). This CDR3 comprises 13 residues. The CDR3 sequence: CASSQEFGTEAFF. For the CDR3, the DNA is TGTGCCAGCAGCCAAGAGTTTGGGACTGAAGCTTTCTTT.

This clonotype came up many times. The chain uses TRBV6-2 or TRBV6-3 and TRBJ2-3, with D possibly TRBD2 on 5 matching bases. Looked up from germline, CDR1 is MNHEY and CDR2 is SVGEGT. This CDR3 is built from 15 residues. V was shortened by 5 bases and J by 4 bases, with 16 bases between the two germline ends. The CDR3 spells CASSLFGVGSDTQYF. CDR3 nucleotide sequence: TGTGCCAGCAGTCTCTTCGGGGTTGGTTCAGATACGCAGTATTTT.

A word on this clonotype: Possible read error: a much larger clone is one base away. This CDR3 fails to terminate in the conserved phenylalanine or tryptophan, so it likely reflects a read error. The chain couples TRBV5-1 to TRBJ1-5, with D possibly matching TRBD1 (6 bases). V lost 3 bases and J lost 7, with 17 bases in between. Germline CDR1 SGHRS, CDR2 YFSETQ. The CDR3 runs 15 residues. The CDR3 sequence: CASSSGGGGEQPQHL. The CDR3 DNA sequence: TGCGCCAGCAGCTCGGGGGGCGGGGGCGAGCAGCCCCAGCATTTA.

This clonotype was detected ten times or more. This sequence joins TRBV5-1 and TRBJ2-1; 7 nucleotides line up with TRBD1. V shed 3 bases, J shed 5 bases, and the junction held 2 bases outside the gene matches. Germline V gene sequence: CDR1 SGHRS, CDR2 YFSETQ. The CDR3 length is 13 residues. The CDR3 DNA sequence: TGCGCCAGCAGCTACGGGACAGACAATGAGCAGTTCTTC. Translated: CASSYGTDNEQFF. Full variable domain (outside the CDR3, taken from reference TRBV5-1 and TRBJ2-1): KAGVTQTPRYLIKTRGQQVTLSCSPISGHRSVSWYQQTPGQGLQFLFEYFSETQRNKGNFPGRFSGRQFSNSRSEMNVSTLELGDSALYLCASSYGTDNEQFFGPGTRLTVL.

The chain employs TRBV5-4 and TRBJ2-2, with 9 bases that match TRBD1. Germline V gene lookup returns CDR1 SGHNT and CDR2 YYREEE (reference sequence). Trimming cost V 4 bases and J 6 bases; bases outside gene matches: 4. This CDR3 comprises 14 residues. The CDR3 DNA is TGTGCCAGCAGCCGGGGACAGGGCTCCGGGGAGCTGTTTTTT. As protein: CASSRGQGSGELFF.

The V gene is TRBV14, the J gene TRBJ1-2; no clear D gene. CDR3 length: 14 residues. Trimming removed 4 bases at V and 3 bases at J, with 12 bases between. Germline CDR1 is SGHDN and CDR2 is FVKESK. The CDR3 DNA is TGTGCCAGCAGCCCGGGCAGTTTTGACTATGGCTACACCTTC. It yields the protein CASSPGSFDYGYTF.

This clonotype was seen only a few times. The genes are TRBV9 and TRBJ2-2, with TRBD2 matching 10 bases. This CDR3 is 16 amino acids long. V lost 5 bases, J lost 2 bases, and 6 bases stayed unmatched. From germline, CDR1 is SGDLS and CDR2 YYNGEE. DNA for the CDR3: TGTGCCAGCAGTCAGGAACTAGCGGGAAACACCGGGGAGCTGTTTTTT. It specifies CASSQELAGNTGELFF.

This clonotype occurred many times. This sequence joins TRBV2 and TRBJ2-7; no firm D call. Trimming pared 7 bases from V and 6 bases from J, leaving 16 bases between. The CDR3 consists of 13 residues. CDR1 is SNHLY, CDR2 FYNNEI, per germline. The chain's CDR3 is CASMFSPPSEQYF. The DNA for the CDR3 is TGTGCCAGCATGTTCAGCCCTCCTTCCGAGCAGTACTTC.

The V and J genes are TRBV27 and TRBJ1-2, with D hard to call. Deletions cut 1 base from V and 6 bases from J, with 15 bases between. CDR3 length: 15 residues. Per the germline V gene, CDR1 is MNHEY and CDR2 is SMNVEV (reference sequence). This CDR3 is CASSLWAGSGDGYTF. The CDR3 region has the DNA TGTGCCAGCAGTTTATGGGCGGGATCCGGGGATGGCTACACCTTC.

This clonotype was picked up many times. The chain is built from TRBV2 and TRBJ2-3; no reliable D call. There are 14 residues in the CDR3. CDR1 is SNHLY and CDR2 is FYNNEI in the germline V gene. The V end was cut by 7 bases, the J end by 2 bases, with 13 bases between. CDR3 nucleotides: TGTGCCAGCAAAGCGATTATAACCACAGATACGCAGTATTTT. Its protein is CASKAIITTDTQYF.

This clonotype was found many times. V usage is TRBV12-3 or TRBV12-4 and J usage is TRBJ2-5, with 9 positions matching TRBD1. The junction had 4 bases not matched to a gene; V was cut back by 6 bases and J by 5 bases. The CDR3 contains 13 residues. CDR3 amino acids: CASRRTGVETQYF. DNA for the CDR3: TGTGCCAGCAGAAGGACAGGGGTGGAGACCCAGTACTTC.

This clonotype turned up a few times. This CDR3 reads CSAKLAGGPDTQYF. CDR3 bases: TGCAGTGCCAAACTAGCGGGAGGGCCAGATACGCAGTATTTT. The chain has TRBV20-1 and TRBJ2-3, with TRBD2 matching over 13 bases. Germline values: CDR1 DFQATT, CDR2 SNEGSKA (reference sequence). Trimming at V came to 6 bases and at J to 4 bases, leaving 4 bases not matched to a gene. This CDR3 has 14 residues.

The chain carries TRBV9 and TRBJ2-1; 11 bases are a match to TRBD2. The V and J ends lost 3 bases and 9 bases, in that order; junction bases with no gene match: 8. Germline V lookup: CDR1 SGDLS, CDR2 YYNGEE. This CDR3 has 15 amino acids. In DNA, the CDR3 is TGTGCCAGCAGCGCCGGGACTAGCGGCTTTAGTGAGCAGTTCTTC. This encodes CASSAGTSGFSEQFF.

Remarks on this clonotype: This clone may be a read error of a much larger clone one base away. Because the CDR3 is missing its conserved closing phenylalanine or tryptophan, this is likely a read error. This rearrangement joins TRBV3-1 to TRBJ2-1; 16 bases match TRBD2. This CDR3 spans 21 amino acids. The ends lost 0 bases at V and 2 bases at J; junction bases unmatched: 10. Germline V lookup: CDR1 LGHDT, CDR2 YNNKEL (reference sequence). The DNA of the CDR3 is TGTGCCAGCAGCCAAGACGGGGTCGGGACTAGCGGGAGGGCGGCCTACAATGAGCAGTTCCTC. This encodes CASSQDGVGTSGRAAYNEQFL.